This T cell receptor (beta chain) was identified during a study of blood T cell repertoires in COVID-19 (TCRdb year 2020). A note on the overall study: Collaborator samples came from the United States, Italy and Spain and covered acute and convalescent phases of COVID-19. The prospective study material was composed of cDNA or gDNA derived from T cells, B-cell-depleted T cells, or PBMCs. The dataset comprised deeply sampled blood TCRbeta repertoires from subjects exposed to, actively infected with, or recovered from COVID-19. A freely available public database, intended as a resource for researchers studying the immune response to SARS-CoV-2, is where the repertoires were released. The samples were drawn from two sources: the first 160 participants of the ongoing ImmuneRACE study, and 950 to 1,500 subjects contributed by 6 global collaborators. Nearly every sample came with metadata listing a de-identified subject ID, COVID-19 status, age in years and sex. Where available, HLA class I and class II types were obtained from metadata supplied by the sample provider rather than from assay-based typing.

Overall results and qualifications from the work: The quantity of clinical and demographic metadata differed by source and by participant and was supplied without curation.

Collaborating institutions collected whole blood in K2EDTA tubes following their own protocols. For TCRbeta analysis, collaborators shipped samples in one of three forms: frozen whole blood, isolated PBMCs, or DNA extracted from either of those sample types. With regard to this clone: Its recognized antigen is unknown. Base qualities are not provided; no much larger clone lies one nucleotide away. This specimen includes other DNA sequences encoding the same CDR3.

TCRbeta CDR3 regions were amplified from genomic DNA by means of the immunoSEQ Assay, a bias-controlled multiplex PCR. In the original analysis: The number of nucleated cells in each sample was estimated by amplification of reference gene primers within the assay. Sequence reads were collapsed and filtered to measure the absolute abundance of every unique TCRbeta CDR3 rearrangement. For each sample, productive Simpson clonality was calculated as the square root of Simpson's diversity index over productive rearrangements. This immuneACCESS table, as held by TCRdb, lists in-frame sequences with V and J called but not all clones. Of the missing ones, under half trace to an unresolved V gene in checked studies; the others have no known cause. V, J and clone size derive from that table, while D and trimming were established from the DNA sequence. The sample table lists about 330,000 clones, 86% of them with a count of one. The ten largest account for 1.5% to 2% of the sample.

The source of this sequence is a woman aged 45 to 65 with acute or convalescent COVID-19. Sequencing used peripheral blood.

In nucleotides, the sequence is TGTGCCAGCAGCTTAGCGTATCGAGAAAACACTGAAGCTTTCTTT. This gives the protein CASSLAYRENTEAFF. Rearrangement joined TRBV7-9 to TRBJ1-1; no D gene can be assigned with confidence. Its CDR3 holds 15 amino acids, cysteine through phenylalanine. The sequence is cut down to CDR3 DNA, 45 bases in frame from base 1. V was cut back by 0 bases and J by 2 bases, leaving a gap of 10 bases between them. Reading the germline V gene (reference sequence) gives CDR1 SEHNR and CDR2 FQNEAQ.